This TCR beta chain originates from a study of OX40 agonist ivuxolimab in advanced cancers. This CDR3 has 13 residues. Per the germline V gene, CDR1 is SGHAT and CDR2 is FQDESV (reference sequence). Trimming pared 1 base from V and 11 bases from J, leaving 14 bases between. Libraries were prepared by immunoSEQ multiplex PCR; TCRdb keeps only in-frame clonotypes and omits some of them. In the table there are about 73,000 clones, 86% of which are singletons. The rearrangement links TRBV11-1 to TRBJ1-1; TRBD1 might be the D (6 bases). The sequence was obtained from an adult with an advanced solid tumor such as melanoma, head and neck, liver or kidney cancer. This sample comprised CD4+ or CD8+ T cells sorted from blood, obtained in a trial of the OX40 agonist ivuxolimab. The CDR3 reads CASSLGGDTNAFF. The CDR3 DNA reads TGTGCCAGCAGCTTAGGTGGGGACACCAACGCTTTCTTT.